The source of this TCR beta chain is a study of T cells in Graves' hyperthyroidism and ophthalmopathy. Uncontrolled infection, other autoimmune disease, pregnancy or lactation led to exclusion. Study observations and caveats: Most clonotypes expanded in thyroid above 0.001 were likewise present in blood.

Comment on this clonotype: Its target is not known.

This CDR3 is built from 15 residues. Trimming at V came to 3 bases and at J to 0 bases, leaving 5 bases not matched to a gene. Germline CDR1 SGHAT, CDR2 FQNNGV. From RNA transcripts, TCR beta CDR3 regions were amplified. The TCR CDR3 first-round RT-PCR relied on the HTBI primer set. A single record per CDR3 protein comes from TCRdb applying MiXCR to the multiplex PCR reads. The sample lists 650,000 to 700,000 distinct CDR3 sequences, about 18% occurring once. The specimen sequenced was blood. The origin of this receptor is a man aged 50 to 60 with Graves' hyperthyroidism. The chain has TRBV11-2 and TRBJ2-7; TRBD2 aligns across 7 bases. CDR3 bases: TGTGCCAGCAGCTTGTTTGCGGGAGCCTCCTACGAGCAGTACTTC. It codes for CASSLFAGASYEQYF.